Each of the 19 T cell receptor beta chains below was sequenced from the same sample in a study of technical replicates of blood from several donors. Some clones are missing from TCRdb's copy, which holds only in-frame ones; the method was immunoSEQ multiplex PCR. The table includes under 95,000 clones, roughly 98% detected once. Sequencing was performed on T cells isolated from PBMCs. The receptors shown here come from a human donor in good health.

A single count supports this clone. The chain employs TRBV6-1 and TRBJ2-5; D may be TRBD1 (6 bases). The germline V gene encodes CDR1 MNHNS and CDR2 SASEGT. Deletions cut 7 bases from V and 8 bases from J, with 14 bases between. There are 12 residues in the CDR3. For the CDR3, the DNA is TGTGCCAGCACGACAGGCCCCAACACCCAGTACTTC. It specifies CASTTGPNTQYF.

The rearrangement joins TRBV20-1 to TRBJ1-5; D gene unclear. V dropped 6 bases and J dropped 4 bases, with 7 bases sitting between them. The length of the CDR3 is 11 residues. Looked up from germline, CDR1 is DFQATT and CDR2 is SNEGSKA (reference sequence). As DNA, the CDR3 is TGCAGTGCAGCGGGGAATCAGCCCCAGCATTTT. This translates into CSAAGNQPQHF.

The chain joins TRBV7-9 to TRBJ2-1, with 9 positions matching TRBD1. This CDR3 spans 17 amino acids. Germline V gives CDR1 SEHNR, CDR2 FQNEAQ (reference sequence). V lost 4 bases and J lost 6; bases outside the gene matches: 13. This chain's CDR3 is CASSYTTGGRHSNEQFF. The CDR3, as DNA: TGTGCCAGCAGCTACACTACAGGGGGCCGGCACTCCAATGAGCAGTTCTTC.

The chain employs TRBV13 and TRBJ1-1; D possibly corresponds to TRBD1 (6 bases). CDR3 length: 16 amino acids. Trimming pared 0 bases from V and 3 bases from J, leaving 14 bases between. Germline V gene sequence: CDR1 PRHDT, CDR2 FYEKMQ (reference sequence). The CDR3 region is CASSLGAQQGYTEAFF. In DNA form, the CDR3 reads TGTGCCAGCAGCTTAGGGGCGCAACAGGGTTACACTGAAGCTTTCTTT.

V usage is TRBV28 and J usage is TRBJ2-7, with 8 bases that match TRBD2. Germline V gene sequence: CDR1 MDHEN, CDR2 SYDVKM. The CDR3 contains 16 residues. The junction had 14 bases not matched to a gene; V was cut back by 7 bases and J by 3 bases. The CDR3 loop reads CASTLGGTRGFYEQYF. DNA for the CDR3: TGTGCCAGCACCTTGGGGGGGACTAGGGGTTTCTACGAGCAGTACTTC.

This chain links TRBV27 with TRBJ1-1; no firm D call. The CDR3 has 15 residues. Deletions cut 5 bases from V and 1 base from J, with 14 bases between. Germline V lookup: CDR1 MNHEY, CDR2 SMNVEV (reference sequence). In DNA form, the CDR3 reads TGTGCCAGCAGTAGAGGGTCGGGGAGGAACACTGAAGCTTTCTTT. This codes for CASSRGSGRNTEAFF.

This clone came up once. The rearrangement joins TRBV28 to TRBJ1-3, with no clear D. Germline V gene data show CDR1 as MDHEN and CDR2 as SYDVKM. This CDR3 comprises 16 residues. Trimming pared 1 base from V and 4 bases from J, leaving 14 bases between. The CDR3 DNA sequence: TGTGCCAGCAGTTTATTATTCGGGGTCTACGGAAACACCATATATTTT. It specifies CASSLLFGVYGNTIYF.

This chain uses TRBV4-1 with TRBJ1-6; 8 bases align to TRBD1. CDR3 length: 16 residues. The V gene's germline CDR1 is MGHRA and CDR2 YSYEKL. V lost 0 bases and J lost 9; bases outside the gene matches: 7. The chain's CDR3 is CASSQEFQGAASPLHF. Here the CDR3 DNA reads TGCGCCAGCAGCCAAGAATTTCAGGGGGCCGCTTCACCCCTCCACTTT.

The chain combines TRBV19 with TRBJ2-7; no clear D gene. Trimming removed 3 bases from V and 3 bases from J, with 12 bases in between. Germline CDR1 and CDR2: LNHDA and SQIVND (reference sequence). This CDR3 comprises 14 residues. The CDR3 sequence is CASSISQEYYEQYF. The CDR3, as DNA: TGTGCCAGTAGTATCAGTCAGGAATACTACGAGCAGTACTTC.

The J gene is TRBJ1-2, the V gene TRBV30; D call uncertain. The V end lost 4 bases, the J end lost 5 bases, and 11 bases lay between the germline ends. CDR3 length: 12 amino acids. The germline CDR1 and CDR2 sequences are GTSNPN and SVGIG (reference sequence). The CDR3 sequence is CAWNSQSYGYTF. In DNA form, the CDR3 reads TGTGCCTGGAATTCGCAGTCTTATGGCTACACCTTC.

CDR3 protein: CASSYGAGYYGYTF. The CDR3 coding sequence is TGTGCCAGCAGTTACGGGGCAGGGTACTATGGCTACACCTTC. The chain joins TRBV6-5 to TRBJ1-2; D may be TRBD1 (5 bases). This CDR3 has 14 residues. Germline CDR1 reads MNHEY; CDR2 reads SVGAGI. V lost 2 bases, J lost 3 bases, and 10 bases lay in between.

The rearrangement uses TRBV28 and TRBJ1-5, with D possibly being TRBD1 (5 bases). CDR3 length equals 13 residues. V lost 2 bases and J lost 8, with 10 bases in between. Germline V lookup: CDR1 MDHEN, CDR2 SYDVKM. The CDR3 DNA sequence: TGTGCCAGCAGTTTAGGGGGGAGAGAGCCCCAGCATTTT. Amino acids: CASSLGGREPQHF.

The chain joins TRBV6-1 to TRBJ1-5; D is unclear. Trimming stripped 10 bases from V and 0 bases from J, with 16 bases between. The CDR3 contains 15 residues. Germline V CDR1 and CDR2: MNHNS, SASEGT. CDR3 sequence reads: CATSLAYYSNQPQHF. For the CDR3, the DNA is TGTGCCACCTCCCTGGCATACTATAGCAATCAGCCCCAGCATTTT.

The chain links TRBV11-3 to TRBJ1-5; 8 nucleotides align to TRBD1. CDR1 SGHNT and CDR2 YENEEA come from the germline V gene. Germline trimming cut 10 bases from V and 0 bases from J; bases unmatched to any gene: 17. The CDR3 length is 18 residues. CDR3 in DNA: TGTGCCACCAGGGGGCCCGTGGCCCACGGGTATAGCAATCAGCCCCAGCATTTT. Translated, it gives CATRGPVAHGYSNQPQHF.

The chain is built from TRBV19 and TRBJ2-1, with 7 bases fitting TRBD1. This CDR3 spans 13 amino acids. Germline-derived CDR1 and CDR2 are LNHDA and SQIVND (reference sequence). Trimming at V came to 5 bases and at J to 7 bases, leaving 5 bases not matched to a gene. CDR3 DNA: TGTGCCAGTAGTGGGCCAGGGGGAAATGAGCAGTTCTTC. Residues: CASSGPGGNEQFF.

This chain uses TRBV6-5 with TRBJ2-1, with D perhaps TRBD2 (6 bases). The germline CDR1 and CDR2 sequences are MNHEY and SVGAGI. CDR3 size: 14 residues. V was shortened by 7 bases and J by 8 bases, with 18 bases between the two germline ends. The CDR3 sequence: CASNRLGGNDEQFF. In nucleotides, the CDR3 is TGTGCCAGCAATCGACTAGGAGGGAACGATGAGCAGTTCTTC.

The rearrangement joins TRBV6-1 to TRBJ1-2; no firm D call. The V and J ends lost 2 bases and 4 bases respectively, with 14 bases between them. Germline V lookup: CDR1 MNHNS, CDR2 SASEGT. CDR3 length: 15 residues. This chain's CDR3 is CASSERKDSRYGYTF. Here the CDR3 DNA reads TGTGCCAGCAGTGAACGGAAGGACTCCCGCTATGGCTACACCTTC.

This chain links TRBV27 with TRBJ2-7; D is possibly TRBD2 (7 bases). The germline V gene encodes CDR1 MNHEY and CDR2 SMNVEV (reference sequence). The CDR3 is 17 amino acids. Between the trimmed V and J ends, which lost 3 bases and 4 bases, there was a span of 22 bases. The CDR3 sequence: CASSFGGPGTTTYEQYF. DNA of the CDR3: TGTGCCAGCAGTTTTGGGGGCCCCGGGACTACTACTTACGAGCAGTACTTC.

V is TRBV15 and J is TRBJ2-1, with 14 bases aligning to TRBD2. With V trimmed by 5 bases and J by 0 bases, 15 bases remained unmatched. The CDR3 is 21 residues long. Germline values: CDR1 LNHNV, CDR2 YYDKDF (reference sequence). The CDR3 loop is CATSPPSGTSGRKISYNEQFF. The CDR3 nucleotides read TGTGCCACCAGCCCACCCTCAGGGACTAGCGGGAGAAAGATCTCCTACAATGAGCAGTTCTTC.